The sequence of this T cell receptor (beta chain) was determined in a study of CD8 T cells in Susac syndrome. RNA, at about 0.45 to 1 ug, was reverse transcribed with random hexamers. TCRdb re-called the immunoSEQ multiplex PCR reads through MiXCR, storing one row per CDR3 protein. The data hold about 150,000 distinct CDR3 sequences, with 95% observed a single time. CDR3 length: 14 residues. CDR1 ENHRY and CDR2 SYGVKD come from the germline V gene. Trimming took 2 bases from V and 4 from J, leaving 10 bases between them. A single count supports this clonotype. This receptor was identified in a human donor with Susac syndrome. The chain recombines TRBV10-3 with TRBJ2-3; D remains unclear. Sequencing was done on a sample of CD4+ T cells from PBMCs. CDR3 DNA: TGTGCCATCAGTGAGCCCCGGGCCGCAGATACGCAGTATTTT. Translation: CAISEPRAADTQYF.